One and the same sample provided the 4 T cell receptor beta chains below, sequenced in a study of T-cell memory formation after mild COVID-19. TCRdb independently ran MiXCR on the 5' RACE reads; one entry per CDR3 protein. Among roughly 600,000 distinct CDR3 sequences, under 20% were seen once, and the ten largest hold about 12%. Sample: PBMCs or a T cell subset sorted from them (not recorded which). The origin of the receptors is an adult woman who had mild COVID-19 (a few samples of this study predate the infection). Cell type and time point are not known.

In nucleotides, the CDR3 is TGTGCCAGCAGTTACTCCCGTAAGGGCGACGATGAAGCTTTCTTT. This gives the protein CASSYSRKGDDEAFF. V is TRBV6-2 or TRBV6-3 and J is TRBJ1-1; no clear D. The germline gives CDR1 MNHEY, CDR2 SVGEGT. The CDR3 has 15 residues. The V end lost 0 bases, the J end lost 7 bases, and 15 bases lay between the germline ends.

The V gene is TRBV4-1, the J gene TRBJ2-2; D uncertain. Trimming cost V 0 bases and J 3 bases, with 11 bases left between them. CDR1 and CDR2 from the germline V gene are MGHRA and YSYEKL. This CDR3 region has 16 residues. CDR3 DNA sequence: TGCGCCAGCAGCCAAGATGCACCCGGAGACACCGGGGAGCTGTTTTTT. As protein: CASSQDAPGDTGELFF.

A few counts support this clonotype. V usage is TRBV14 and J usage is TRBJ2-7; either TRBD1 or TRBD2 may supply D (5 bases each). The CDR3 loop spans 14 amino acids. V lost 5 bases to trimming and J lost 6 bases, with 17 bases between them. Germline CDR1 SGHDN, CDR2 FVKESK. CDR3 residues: CASSTYQGRTEQYF. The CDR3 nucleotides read TGTGCCAGCAGCACGTACCAGGGACGTACCGAGCAGTACTTC.

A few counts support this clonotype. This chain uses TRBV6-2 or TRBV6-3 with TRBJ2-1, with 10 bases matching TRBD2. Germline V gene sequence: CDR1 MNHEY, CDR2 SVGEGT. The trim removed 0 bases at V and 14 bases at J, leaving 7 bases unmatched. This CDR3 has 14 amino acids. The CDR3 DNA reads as TGTGCCAGCAGTTACTCGGGCGCTAGCGGGAGAGAGTTCTTC. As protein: CASSYSGASGREFF.